These T cell receptor beta chains were read from a single sample in a study of blood T cell repertoires in COVID-19. Method: immunoSEQ multiplex PCR; TCRdb's copy keeps in-frame clones and lacks some. In the table there are some 74,000 clones, 83% of which are singletons. The source material was peripheral blood. These TCRs come from a man older than 75 with acute or convalescent COVID-19. Each CDR3 is given with its conserved first and last residue. Each record gives: clone size, V gene, J gene, D gene, CDR3 DNA, CDR3 protein. The D gene is left open where the match is weak. Size tells how often a clone was seen (once, few, many) or the class of an expanded clone, and some rows leave it out.

NA,TRBV18,TRBJ1-1,NA,TGTGCCAGCTCACCGACTGGGAGGGGGGGCGAAGCTTTCTTT,CASSPTGRGGEAFF
once,TRBV2,TRBJ1-1,NA,TGTGCCAGCAGTGAAGAGATGGGGGGCACTGAAGCTTTCTTT,CASSEEMGGTEAFF
NA,TRBV28,TRBJ1-4,NA,TGTGCCAGCAGCCCGGGGGGTAATGAAAAACTGTTTTTT,CASSPGGNEKLFF
NA,TRBV4-1,TRBJ2-3,NA,TGCGCCAGCAGCCAAGTCCCGGGACAAAGCACAGATACGCAGTATTTT,CASSQVPGQSTDTQYF
NA,TRBV6-5,TRBJ2-1,TRBD1,TGTGCCAGCAGTTACTCTACGGGACAGGGGGCTAGGCAGTTCTTC,CASSYSTGQGARQFF
NA,TRBV24-1,TRBJ2-3,NA,TGTGCCACCAGTGATGGCAGGGGTACAGATACGCAGTATTTT,CATSDGRGTDTQYF
NA,TRBV5-1,TRBJ2-1,NA,TGCGCCAGCAGCAAGGAGGGACCCCAAAGCAAAGGATGGGTGCAGTTCTTC,CASSKEGPQSKGWVQFF
NA,TRBV7-2,TRBJ2-1,TRBD2,TGTGCCAGCAGCTTGGGACTAGCGGGCGGTACTAACAATGAGCAGTTCTTC,CASSLGLAGGTNNEQFF
NA,TRBV6-2/TRBV6-3,TRBJ1-1,NA,TGTGCCAGCAGTTCACAGGCATACACTGAAGCTTTCTTT,CASSSQAYTEAFF
NA,TRBV7-9,TRBJ2-2,TRBD1,TGTGCCAGCAGCCCTAGGTCGGCAGGGGGAACCGGGGAGCTGTTTTTT,CASSPRSAGGTGELFF
few,TRBV24-1,TRBJ2-7,TRBD1,TGTGCCACCAGTGAACCAGACAGGGGCGACGAGCAGTACTTC,CATSEPDRGDEQYF
NA,TRBV28,TRBJ2-3,TRBD1,TGTGCCAGCAGTTTCTCCTCCAGGGGGCATAGCACAGATACGCAGTATTTT,CASSFSSRGHSTDTQYF
NA,TRBV28,TRBJ1-2,TRBD1,TGTGCCAGCAGTTCATTTGGGACAGTTCCCAACTATGGCTACACCTTC,CASSSFGTVPNYGYTF
NA,TRBV4-1,TRBJ1-2,NA,TGCGCCAGCAGCCAAGAGTTACAGAACTATGGCTACACCTTC,CASSQELQNYGYTF
NA,TRBV5-4,TRBJ2-1,NA,TGTGCCAGCACCCCGACAGCCCGCAGCTCCTACAATGAGCAGTTCTTC,CASTPTARSSYNEQFF
NA,TRBV9,TRBJ2-3,NA,TGTGCCAGCAGCGTCCATGCCCGGGATAAGGGAGATACGCAGTATTTT,CASSVHARDKGDTQYF
NA,TRBV27,TRBJ2-5,TRBD2,TGTGCCAGCAGTTCCCCTAGCGGGGGGGTCCAAGAGACCCAGTACTTC,CASSSPSGGVQETQYF
NA,TRBV6-6,TRBJ2-5,NA,TGTGCCAGCAGCCCCTCCGAGACCCAGTACTTC,CASSPSETQYF
NA,TRBV7-3,TRBJ2-3,NA,TGTGCCAGCAGCTTAAGCGGGTTCAGCACAGATACGCAGTATTTT,CASSLSGFSTDTQYF
NA,TRBV7-3,TRBJ1-5,NA,TGTGCCAGCAGCTTAACCGCGAGCCAGCCCCAGCATTTT,CASSLTASQPQHF
NA,TRBV7-9,TRBJ2-3,NA,TGTGCCAGCAGCCCCGACAGGCCTGGGCTAGCGGTCGGTGGAGATACGCAGTATTTT,CASSPDRPGLAVGGDTQYF
NA,TRBV12-3/TRBV12-4,TRBJ1-1,NA,TGTGCCAGCAGCCCTCAGGCCCGCACTGAAGCTTTCTTT,CASSPQARTEAFF
NA,TRBV5-4,TRBJ1-1,NA,TGTGCCAGCAGCTTCGGAGGGAAGACCACTGAAGCTTTCTTT,CASSFGGKTTEAFF
NA,TRBV15,TRBJ2-7,TRBD1,TGTGCCACGAGCACAGGGGCCCCAAACTCCTACGAGCAGTACTTC,CATSTGAPNSYEQYF
few,TRBV28,TRBJ1-6,NA,TGTGCCAGCAGTCCCCAATTCAGGGTTATAGATTCACCCCTCCACTTT,CASSPQFRVIDSPLHF
NA,TRBV19,TRBJ2-3,TRBD2,TGTGCCAGTAGTAGGGTCGGCGGGAGAAGTGGAGATACGCAGTATTTT,CASSRVGGRSGDTQYF
NA,TRBV19,TRBJ1-2,NA,TGTGCCAGTAGTATCGATCAGGCCTATGGCTACACCTTC,CASSIDQAYGYTF
NA,TRBV6-5,TRBJ2-2,NA,TGTGCCAGCAGTTTCGGACAGAACACCGGGGAGCTGTTTTTT,CASSFGQNTGELFF
NA,TRBV5-1,TRBJ2-3,NA,TGCGCCAGCAGCTTGGGGGGCCCGACAGATACGCAGTATTTT,CASSLGGPTDTQYF
NA,TRBV3-1/TRBV3-2,TRBJ2-2,NA,TGTGCCAGCAGCCAAGACCAGGGGGGCACCGGGGAGCTGTTTTTT,CASSQDQGGTGELFF
once,TRBV19,TRBJ1-5,TRBD1,TGTGCCAGTAGTGTGACAGGGGGCAATCAGCCCCAGCATTTT,CASSVTGGNQPQHF
NA,TRBV7-2,TRBJ2-1,TRBD1,TGTGCCAGCAGCTTAGCCGGGACAGCGTACTCCTACAATGAGCAGTTCTTC,CASSLAGTAYSYNEQFF